This paragraph covers one TCR beta chain sequence. The identical CDR3 is also encoded by other nucleotide sequences in the sample. Sample time point: after dendritic cell vaccination, including at tumor progression/relapse. PBMC sampling occurred before vaccination, two weeks after the third dose, and at progression. This entry comes from a study of glioma-infiltrating T cells after dendritic cell vaccination. CDR3 length: 16 residues. V gave up 5 bases and J gave up 4 bases, with 19 bases separating them. Germline assignment: CDR1 LNHNV and CDR2 YYDKDF (reference sequence). The primer mix had 60 V beta and 13 J beta primers. Assay used: immunoSEQ multiplex PCR; TCRdb lists only in-frame clones, some missing. The profile shows more than 95,000 clones, about 85% of them singletons.

The chain recombines TRBV15 with TRBJ2-3; TRBD2 might be the D (6 bases). This specimen consisted of blood, obtained after dendritic cell vaccination. This clonotype was obtained from a human donor with glioblastoma. The chain's CDR3 is CATSSRKLTRADTQYF. CDR3 nucleotides: TGTGCCACCAGCTCCCGAAAATTGACTAGGGCAGATACGCAGTATTTT.